The subject of this entry is one T cell receptor (beta chain). Its antigen remains unknown. The table came from immunoSEQ multiplex PCR; TCRdb's copy has only in-frame clones and leaves some out. The top ten clones hold around 4.8% of a sample with about 110,000 clones, about nine tenths of them seen once. This sample is part of a study of T cell responses to AZD1222 COVID-19 vaccine. Study findings and constraints: The peak T cell response came first, and repertoires were sampled only after it. Spike-specific TCR breadth and depth grew following two AZD1222 doses. At 160-218 and 743-854, vaccine-associated CD4 TCRs were dominant, and they spanned spike. Seropositive status at baseline applied to only a handful of AZD1222 recipients.

Trimming pared 4 bases from V and 6 bases from J, leaving 16 bases between. The V gene's germline CDR1 is MDHEN and CDR2 SYDVKM. The CDR3 extends over 15 amino acids. This specimen consisted of peripheral blood, obtained on day 0 of AZD1222 vaccination. The chain links TRBV28 to TRBJ2-1; D not certain. This TCR was sampled from an adult in good health. The CDR3 bases are TGTGCCAGCAGTTCGCCGGGCAGGACGGGCAATGAGCAGTTCTTC. Translated, it gives CASSSPGRTGNEQFF.